These 18 T cell receptor beta chains were all obtained from the same sample, sequenced in a study of OX40 agonist ivuxolimab in advanced cancers. Measured with immunoSEQ multiplex PCR; TCRdb has only the in-frame clones, and not every one. The sample has roughly 70,000 clones; about four fifths are singletons. The sample in question was CD4+ or CD8+ T cells sorted from blood, obtained in a trial of the OX40 agonist ivuxolimab. Every receptor here comes from an adult with an advanced solid tumor such as melanoma, head and neck, liver or kidney cancer.

V gene TRBV6-6 combines with J gene TRBJ1-6, with D uncertain. Trimming took off 4 bases at V and 9 bases at J, with 13 bases between the two ends. Per the germline V gene, CDR1 is MNHNY and CDR2 is SVGAGI (reference sequence). There are 14 residues in the CDR3. The CDR3 DNA reads TGTGCCAGCAGTTCTCGGCGGTACGGTTCACCCCTCCACTTT. Its translation: CASSSRRYGSPLHF.

V usage is TRBV7-2 and J usage is TRBJ2-7; D not certain. CDR1 is SGHTA and CDR2 is FQGNSA in the germline V gene. V lost 5 bases and J 2 bases, leaving 16 bases between the germline ends. The CDR3 contains 15 residues. The CDR3 loop is CASSPVGQTTYEQYF. The CDR3 DNA is TGTGCCAGCAGCCCGGTTGGGCAGACAACCTACGAGCAGTACTTC.

J is TRBJ2-7 and V is TRBV19; TRBD2 matches at 11 bases. The J segment lost 5 bases and the V segment lost 5 bases, leaving 5 bases of the junction unmatched. Germline loops: CDR1 LNHDA, CDR2 SQIVND (reference sequence). The length of the CDR3 is 14 residues. DNA of the CDR3: TGTGCCAGTAGTCTAGCGGGGGGAAGGAACGAGCAGTACTTC. Protein product: CASSLAGGRNEQYF.

The chain employs TRBV7-2 and TRBJ2-5; D not resolved. Germline V gene lookup returns CDR1 SGHTA and CDR2 FQGNSA. CDR3 length: 12 amino acids. The germline V and J ends were trimmed by 2 bases and 4 bases, with 5 bases remaining between them. This CDR3 reads CASSLIAETQYF. CDR3 bases: TGTGCCAGCAGCTTAATAGCAGAGACCCAGTACTTC. Based on the CDR3 plus reference TRBV7-2 and TRBJ2-5, the full variable domain is GAGVSQSPSNKVTEKGKDVELRCDPISGHTALYWYRQSLGQGLEFLIYFQGNSAPDKSGLPSDRFSAERTGGSVSTLTIQRTQQEDSAVYLCASSLIAETQYFGPGTRLLVL.

The rearrangement joins TRBV18 to TRBJ1-5; D is unresolved. Looked up from germline, CDR1 is KGHSH and CDR2 is LQKENI. Trimming took 1 base from V and 5 from J, leaving 12 bases between them. The CDR3 contains 15 residues. Here the CDR3 DNA reads TGTGCCAGCTCACCACAGCGAGCAAGGGATCAGCCCCAGCATTTT. Translation: CASSPQRARDQPQHF.

The V gene is TRBV18, the J gene TRBJ1-6; TRBD1 matches 8 bases. Per the germline V gene, CDR1 is KGHSH and CDR2 is LQKENI. The J segment lost 9 bases and the V segment lost 4 bases, leaving 5 bases of the junction unmatched. The CDR3 is made up of 14 amino acids. The CDR3 coding sequence is TGTGCCAGCTCACTTGGACAGGGTGGTTCACCCCTCCACTTT. This translates into CASSLGQGGSPLHF.

This rearrangement joins TRBV4-2 to TRBJ2-5; TRBD2 agrees at 8 bases. With 0 bases clipped from V and 2 bases from J, the junction kept 5 bases outside the gene matches. The CDR3 is 16 residues long. From germline, CDR1 is LGHNA and CDR2 YNFKEQ. The CDR3 region is CASSQDFTSGQETQYF. DNA for the CDR3: TGTGCCAGCAGCCAAGATTTCACTAGCGGACAAGAGACCCAGTACTTC.

The gene calls are TRBV19 and TRBJ1-3; 7 bases map to TRBD1. The CDR3 loop spans 14 amino acids. Trimming removed 10 bases from V and 4 bases from J; junction bases left unmatched: 10. Germline V lookup: CDR1 LNHDA, CDR2 SQIVND (reference sequence). This CDR3 reads CATSPTGVGNTIYF. In nucleotides, the CDR3 is TGTGCCACCAGCCCCACAGGGGTAGGAAACACCATATATTTT.

The chain couples TRBV28 to TRBJ1-1; D gene ambiguous. Germline values: CDR1 MDHEN, CDR2 SYDVKM. Trimming left V 5 bases short and J 1 base short, with 17 bases between. This CDR3 region has 16 residues. The chain's CDR3 is CASSVPGVRSNTEAFF. CDR3 in DNA: TGTGCCAGCAGTGTCCCCGGTGTTCGGTCGAACACTGAAGCTTTCTTT.

This sequence joins TRBV10-2 and TRBJ1-6, with no clear D. This CDR3 comprises 16 residues. The germline CDR1 and CDR2 sequences are WSHSY and SAAADI. With 6 bases removed from V and 6 bases from J, the gap between germline ends came to 18 bases. CDR3 sequence (DNA): TGCGCCAGCAGCGTCGGACCCCCGGGCCTTAATTCACCCCTCCACTTT. Its protein product is CASSVGPPGLNSPLHF.

This chain's CDR3 is CSGSQGAFTEAFF. DNA for the CDR3: TGCAGCGGGTCACAGGGGGCATTCACTGAAGCTTTCTTT. This rearrangement joins TRBV29-1 to TRBJ1-1, with TRBD1 matching over 9 bases. Trimming took 7 bases from V and 4 from J; bases not matched to a gene: 7. This CDR3 has 13 amino acids. Germline V gene sequence: CDR1 SQVTM, CDR2 ANQGSEA.

The chain couples TRBV7-7 to TRBJ2-5; D is possibly TRBD1 or TRBD2 (5 bases each). V was shortened by 3 bases and J by 2 bases, with 7 bases between the two germline ends. The CDR3 covers 13 residues. Germline V gene lookup returns CDR1 SSHAT and CDR2 FNYEAQ (reference sequence). DNA of the CDR3: TGTGCCAGCAGCTTGGGACGTCAAGAGACCCAGTACTTC. Translated: CASSLGRQETQYF.

This clone has a handful of counts. The CDR3 coding sequence is TGTGCCAGCAGCCAAGGACTAGCGGCTAGCACAGATACGCAGTATTTT. It is translated as CASSQGLAASTDTQYF. The V and J genes are TRBV14 and TRBJ2-3; 9 positions agree with TRBD2. The CDR3 spans 16 residues. The germline CDR1 and CDR2 sequences are SGHDN and FVKESK. Germline trimming cut 1 base from V and 0 bases from J; bases unmatched to any gene: 2.

The CDR3 sequence is CASSRGRSNYGYTF. The CDR3, as DNA: TGTGCCAGCTCACGGGGGCGAAGTAACTATGGCTACACCTTC. The chain combines TRBV18 with TRBJ1-2; weak D call: TRBD1 (6 bases). The germline V and J ends were trimmed by 4 bases and 1 base, with 10 bases remaining between them. This CDR3 contains 14 residues. In germline, CDR1 is KGHSH, CDR2 LQKENI. Full variable domain (rest looked up from reference TRBV18 and TRBJ1-2): NAGVMQNPRHLVRRRGQEARLRCSPMKGHSHVYWYRQLPEEGLKFMVYLQKENIIDESGMPKERFSAEFPKEGPSILRIQQVVRGDSAAYFCASSRGRSNYGYTFGSGTRLTVV.

This chain connects TRBV27 to TRBJ2-1, with 10 bases lining up with TRBD2. Germline V gives CDR1 MNHEY, CDR2 SMNVEV (reference sequence). This CDR3 has 18 amino acids. The trim removed 7 bases at V and 8 bases at J, leaving 20 bases unmatched. The CDR3 sequence is CASNGKAGGLSPRYEQFF. In DNA form, the CDR3 reads TGTGCCAGCAACGGGAAAGCGGGGGGGCTAAGCCCTCGCTATGAGCAGTTCTTC.

This rearrangement joins TRBV11-2 to TRBJ2-3; 8 nucleotides agree with TRBD2. The CDR3 loop spans 15 amino acids. From germline, CDR1 is SGHAT and CDR2 FQNNGV. With V trimmed by 9 bases and J by 2 bases, 10 bases remained unmatched. CDR3 in DNA: TGTGCCAGGGGGGAGCGGGGGAAAAACACAGATACGCAGTATTTT. Encoded protein: CARGERGKNTDTQYF.

This clone was seen only once. This chain connects TRBV10-3 to TRBJ2-1; possible D gene TRBD1, 7 bases. V was trimmed by 7 bases and J by 5 bases, leaving 12 bases between them. Germline V CDR1 and CDR2: ENHRY, SYGVKD. This CDR3 has 13 amino acids. CDR3 residues: CAIKEGANNEQFF. The CDR3, as DNA: TGTGCCATCAAGGAGGGGGCGAACAATGAGCAGTTCTTC.

The chain has TRBV19 and TRBJ1-4, with D possibly TRBD1 on 5 matching bases. Germline V CDR1 and CDR2: LNHDA, SQIVND (reference sequence). There are 15 residues in the CDR3. With 4 bases removed from V and 0 bases from J, the gap between germline ends came to 9 bases. The CDR3 loop is CASSTGGATNEKLFF. DNA for the CDR3: TGTGCCAGTAGTACTGGGGGAGCAACTAATGAAAAACTGTTTTTT.